The 27 T cell receptor beta chains in this list originate from one sample, sequenced in a study of blood T cell repertoires in COVID-19. The data were produced by immunoSEQ multiplex PCR, yet TCRdb's version contains in-frame clones alone and is incomplete. The sample has 150,000 to 200,000 clones, 75% to 85% seen once; the top ten hold roughly 6.4%. Sequences were obtained from peripheral blood. The receptor source for this set is a man in his sixties with acute or convalescent COVID-19.

The gene calls are TRBV19 and TRBJ1-5, with 10 bases fitting TRBD1. V shed 8 bases, J shed 4 bases, and the junction held 8 bases outside the gene matches. CDR1 and CDR2 from the germline V gene are LNHDA and SQIVND (reference sequence). This CDR3 region has 15 residues. In nucleotides, the CDR3 is TGTGCCAGTCGGGACAGGGGTTTAAGGAATCAGCCCCAGCATTTT. This gives the protein CASRDRGLRNQPQHF.

The V call is TRBV4-3, the J call TRBJ1-6, with TRBD1 matching over 7 bases. The germline V gene has CDR1 LGHNA and CDR2 YSLEER. V lost 0 bases to trimming and J lost 10 bases; unmatched junction nucleotides: 6. CDR3 length equals 15 residues. Written as DNA, the CDR3 is TGCGCCAGCAGCCAAGACGTACAGGGGCGATCACCCCTCCACTTT. Translating it yields CASSQDVQGRSPLHF.

The V gene is TRBV6-5, the J gene TRBJ1-1, with TRBD1 identical over 7 bases. CDR3 length: 15 amino acids. CDR1 and CDR2 (germline): MNHEY, SVGAGI. V trimming: 5 bases; J trimming: 7 bases; junction bases outside the gene matches: 13. CDR3 sequence (DNA): TGTGCCAGCAGTAGGGACAGTGTTGGGGTCGGTGAAGCTTTCTTT. Translating it yields CASSRDSVGVGEAFF.

The chain joins TRBV27 to TRBJ1-2; D might be TRBD1 (5 bases). This CDR3 region has 13 residues. Germline V CDR1 and CDR2: MNHEY, SMNVEV (reference sequence). Trimming shortened V by 5 bases and J by 2 bases, and 9 bases separated the two germline ends. The CDR3 DNA follows: TGTGCCAGCAGTCTACAGGTGAACTATGGCTACACCTTC. Translated, it gives CASSLQVNYGYTF.

V and J are TRBV27 and TRBJ2-2; 9 nucleotides agree with TRBD1. Germline lookup yields CDR1 MNHEY and CDR2 SMNVEV (reference sequence). Trimming at V came to 6 bases and at J to 4 bases, leaving 0 bases not matched to a gene. The CDR3 has 13 residues. CDR3 protein: CASRDRGTGELFF. Written as DNA, the CDR3 is TGTGCCAGCAGGGACAGGGGCACCGGGGAGCTGTTTTTT.

The chain uses TRBV9 and TRBJ1-3; unclear D gene. Germline V gives CDR1 SGDLS, CDR2 YYNGEE. The CDR3 consists of 14 residues. With 2 bases removed from V and 7 bases from J, the gap between germline ends came to 13 bases. CDR3 nucleotides: TGTGCCAGCAGCGTGGAACAGCAGATGAACACCATATATTTT. Translation gives CASSVEQQMNTIYF.

This rearrangement joins TRBV30 to TRBJ2-5; D gene uncertain. The CDR3 is made up of 11 amino acids. Trimming cost V 4 bases and J 6 bases, with 9 bases left between them. Looked up from germline, CDR1 is GTSNPN and CDR2 is SVGIG (reference sequence). CDR3 sequence reads: CAWTITKTQYF. CDR3 nucleotides: TGTGCCTGGACAATTACAAAGACCCAGTACTTC.

This clone was recorded a few times. The chain links TRBV19 to TRBJ1-5; D not resolved. V was trimmed by 6 bases and J by 5 bases, leaving 8 bases between them. There are 12 residues in the CDR3. In germline, CDR1 is LNHDA, CDR2 SQIVND (reference sequence). In DNA form, the CDR3 reads TGTGCCAGTAGCTCCTTTGATCAGCCCCAGCATTTT. Translated: CASSSFDQPQHF. Filled out from reference TRBV19 and TRBJ1-5, the complete variable domain reads DGGITQSPKYLFRKEGQNVTLSCEQNLNHDAMYWYRQDPGQGLRLIYYSQIVNDFQKGDIAEGYSVSREKKESFPLTVTSAQKNPTAFYLCASSSFDQPQHFGDGTRLSIL.

The chain links TRBV9 to TRBJ2-1; TRBD2 agrees at 7 bases. Germline V gives CDR1 SGDLS, CDR2 YYNGEE. Trimming removed 4 bases from V and 0 bases from J; junction bases left unmatched: 1. The CDR3 is 14 residues long. The CDR3, as DNA: TGTGCCAGCAGCCGCGGGAGCTCCTACAATGAGCAGTTCTTC. This codes for CASSRGSSYNEQFF.

The chain uses TRBV5-1 and TRBJ1-1; D is undetermined. Per germline, CDR1 SGHRS and CDR2 YFSETQ. This CDR3 has 15 amino acids. Between the trimmed V and J ends, which lost 0 bases and 1 base, there was a span of 10 bases. The CDR3 region is CASSLALGPNTEAFF. DNA of the CDR3: TGCGCCAGCAGCTTGGCCCTTGGCCCGAACACTGAAGCTTTCTTT.

This chain connects TRBV19 to TRBJ2-1, with 14 bases lining up with TRBD2. CDR1 and CDR2 from the germline V gene are LNHDA and SQIVND (reference sequence). CDR3 length: 14 amino acids. The V gene end was trimmed by 7 bases and the J gene end by 10 bases; junction bases not matched to a gene: 6. Written as DNA, the CDR3 is TGTGCCAGTACGGTGGGGACTAGCGGGGGAGAGCAGTTCTTC. As protein: CASTVGTSGGEQFF.

The rearrangement links TRBV2 to TRBJ2-3; TRBD2 agrees at 10 bases. The CDR3 sequence is 15 residues long. The germline V gene has CDR1 SNHLY and CDR2 FYNNEI. Trimming took 4 bases from V and 6 from J; bases not matched to a gene: 7. Here the CDR3 reads CASSVGLAGDDTQYF. The CDR3 DNA is TGTGCCAGCAGTGTAGGCCTAGCGGGGGATGATACGCAGTATTTT.

This chain links TRBV4-1 with TRBJ1-2; 9 bases are a match to TRBD1. V shed 1 base, J shed 4 bases, and the junction held 7 bases outside the gene matches. Germline assignment: CDR1 MGHRA and CDR2 YSYEKL. This CDR3 is 16 amino acids long. The CDR3 nucleotides read TGCGCCAGCAGCCAAGTAGGTGGGGGACAGGGCTATGGCTACACCTTC. This encodes CASSQVGGGQGYGYTF.

V is TRBV6-5 and J is TRBJ1-2; D is unresolved. The CDR3 runs to 10 residues. V was shortened by 5 bases and J by 7 bases, with 5 bases between the two germline ends. The germline gives CDR1 MNHEY, CDR2 SVGAGI. The CDR3 is CASSPGGYTF. The CDR3 DNA reads as TGTGCCAGCAGTCCCGGTGGCTACACCTTC.

The chain is built from TRBV12-5 and TRBJ2-1; 11 positions agree with TRBD1. Germline V gives CDR1 LGHNT, CDR2 FRNRAP. After removal of 7 bases from V and 6 bases from J, the junction contained 8 bases not matched to a gene. This CDR3 has 15 amino acids. The CDR3 coding sequence is TGTGCTAGTGCCTCTGGGACAGGGGGTTTCAATGAGCAGTTCTTC. It encodes CASASGTGGFNEQFF.

The gene calls are TRBV4-1 and TRBJ2-1, with TRBD2 identical over 9 bases. CDR1 and CDR2 (germline): MGHRA, YSYEKL. The CDR3 totals 16 residues. The ends lost 5 bases at V and 3 bases at J; junction bases unmatched: 8. CDR3 region: CASSDSGLANYNEQFF. The DNA for the CDR3 is TGCGCCAGCAGCGATTCTGGACTAGCGAACTACAATGAGCAGTTCTTC.

This sequence joins TRBV7-2 and TRBJ1-3; D not resolved. The CDR3 is 13 residues long. Per germline, CDR1 SGHTA and CDR2 FQGNSA. Trimming stripped 3 bases from V and 2 bases from J, with 5 bases between. The CDR3 sequence: CASSLGAGNTIYF. Here the CDR3 DNA reads TGTGCCAGCAGCTTGGGCGCTGGAAACACCATATATTTT.

The gene calls are TRBV24-1 and TRBJ2-1, with D possibly TRBD2 on 5 matching bases. Germline loops: CDR1 KGHDR, CDR2 SFDVKD. This CDR3 contains 15 residues. Trimming removed 5 bases from V and 8 bases from J, with 18 bases in between. The chain's CDR3 is CATSAIGPGNDEQFF. The CDR3 region has the DNA TGTGCCACCAGTGCCATCGGACCGGGGAACGATGAGCAGTTCTTC.

Only a few counts were recorded for this clone. This chain links TRBV9 with TRBJ1-1; a possible D gene is TRBD1 (6 bases). The germline V gene encodes CDR1 SGDLS and CDR2 YYNGEE. The CDR3 totals 16 residues. The V and J ends lost 2 bases and 1 base respectively, with 15 bases between them. The CDR3 sequence: CASSVTTGTWNTEAFF. The CDR3 DNA is TGTGCCAGCAGCGTTACTACAGGGACGTGGAACACTGAAGCTTTCTTT.

The V and J genes are TRBV7-9 and TRBJ1-6, with D hard to call. The V and J ends lost 3 bases and 12 bases respectively, with 9 bases between them. The CDR3 consists of 12 residues. Looked up from germline, CDR1 is SEHNR and CDR2 is FQNEAQ (reference sequence). CDR3 protein: CASSLAERPLHF. The DNA for the CDR3 is TGTGCCAGCAGCTTGGCTGAACGACCCCTCCACTTT.

The rearrangement uses TRBV27 and TRBJ2-7; TRBD2 matches at 14 bases. The CDR3 spans 15 residues. V lost 7 bases and J lost 5; bases outside the gene matches: 7. Per the germline V gene, CDR1 is MNHEY and CDR2 is SMNVEV (reference sequence). The CDR3 region has the DNA TGTGCCAGCAAGTTCTCGGGACTAGCGGGAGACGAGCAGTACTTC. Translation gives CASKFSGLAGDEQYF.

The rearrangement uses TRBV3-1 (or the pseudogene TRBV3-2) and TRBJ1-6; D may be TRBD1 (5 bases). V was shortened by 5 bases and J by 8 bases, with 13 bases between the two germline ends. This CDR3 is 14 amino acids long. CDR1 is LGHDT, CDR2 YNNKEL, per germline (reference sequence). CDR3 residues: CASSSGLRDSPLHF. CDR3 coding DNA: TGTGCCAGCAGCTCGGGACTGCGGGATTCACCCCTCCACTTT.

The V call is TRBV11-2, the J call TRBJ2-7, with 12 bases identical to TRBD2. The CDR3 runs 14 residues. The germline gives CDR1 SGHAT, CDR2 FQNNGV. The V gene end was trimmed by 2 bases and the J gene end by 5 bases; junction bases not matched to a gene: 1. The CDR3 loop reads CASSLLAGGHEQYF. CDR3 sequence (DNA): TGTGCCAGCAGCTTACTAGCGGGAGGGCACGAGCAGTACTTC.

V is TRBV6-5 and J is TRBJ1-5; D is undetermined. The V gene's germline CDR1 is MNHEY and CDR2 SVGAGI. V dropped 7 bases and J dropped 3 bases, with 10 bases sitting between them. CDR3 length equals 13 residues. CDR3 region: CASNRGNNQPQHF. In DNA, the CDR3 is TGTGCCAGCAACCGGGGTAACAATCAGCCCCAGCATTTT.

The chain joins TRBV19 to TRBJ2-3, with 8 bases matching TRBD2. Germline V lookup: CDR1 LNHDA, CDR2 SQIVND (reference sequence). The J segment lost 2 bases and the V segment lost 7 bases, leaving 8 bases of the junction unmatched. The CDR3 is made up of 15 amino acids. The CDR3 loop reads CASTRAGDVTDTQYF. The DNA of the CDR3 is TGTGCCAGTACCCGAGCGGGAGATGTCACAGATACGCAGTATTTT.

V gene TRBV6-5 combines with J gene TRBJ1-2; perhaps TRBD1 as D (5 bases). Trimming stripped 2 bases from V and 4 bases from J, with 11 bases between. The CDR3 is made up of 14 amino acids. Germline V gives CDR1 MNHEY, CDR2 SVGAGI. CDR3 sequence: CASSYGARFYGYTF. The CDR3 nucleotides are TGTGCCAGCAGTTACGGGGCCAGGTTCTATGGCTACACCTTC.

The V gene is TRBV7-2, the J gene TRBJ2-3, with TRBD2 matching over 10 bases. J was trimmed by 7 bases and V by 1 base; bases with no gene match: 11. The CDR3 is 17 amino acids. Per germline, CDR1 SGHTA and CDR2 FQGNSA. This chain's CDR3 is CASSLVQRGGRDYTQYF. CDR3 bases: TGTGCCAGCAGCTTAGTACAGCGGGGGGGCAGAGACTATACGCAGTATTTT.